This T cell receptor beta chain was identified in a study of molecular identifiers for immune sequencing clone quantification. The CDR3 totals 12 residues. CDR1 DFQATT and CDR2 SNEGSKA come from the germline V gene (reference sequence). Of note for this clonotype: A junction boundary mismatches the germline segment, possibly from a read error.

Via MiXCR, TCRdb re-called the PCR reads, giving one row per CDR3 protein. This table has approximately 500,000 distinct CDR3 sequences, 25% appearing once. The receptor was isolated from a human donor in good health. Some libraries in this study had Jurkat cell RNA spiked in. V gene TRBV20-1 combines with J gene TRBJ2-3; D is undetermined. Sample: naive CD8+ T cells from blood, with Jurkat cell RNA spiked in. Subset: FACS-sorted CD8+CD4-CCR7+CD45RA+ naive T cells. The CDR3 protein is CSARVDAPEMNF. The CDR3 coding sequence is TGCAGTGCTAGAGTTGACGCCCCGGAGATGAATTTT.